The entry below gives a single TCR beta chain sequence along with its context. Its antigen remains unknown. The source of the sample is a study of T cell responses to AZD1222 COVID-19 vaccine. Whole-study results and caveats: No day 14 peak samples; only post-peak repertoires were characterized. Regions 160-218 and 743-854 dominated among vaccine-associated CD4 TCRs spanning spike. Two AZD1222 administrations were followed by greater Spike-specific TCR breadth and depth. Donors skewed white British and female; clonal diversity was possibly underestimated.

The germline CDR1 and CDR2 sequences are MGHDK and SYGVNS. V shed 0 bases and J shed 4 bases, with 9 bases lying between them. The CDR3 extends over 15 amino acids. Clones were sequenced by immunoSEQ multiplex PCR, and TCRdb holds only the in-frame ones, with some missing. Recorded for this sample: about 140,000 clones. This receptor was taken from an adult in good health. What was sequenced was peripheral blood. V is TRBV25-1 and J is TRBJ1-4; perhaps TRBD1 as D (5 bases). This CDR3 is CASSEYGTINEKLFF. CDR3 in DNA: TGTGCCAGCAGTGAATATGGGACCATTAATGAAAAACTGTTTTTT.